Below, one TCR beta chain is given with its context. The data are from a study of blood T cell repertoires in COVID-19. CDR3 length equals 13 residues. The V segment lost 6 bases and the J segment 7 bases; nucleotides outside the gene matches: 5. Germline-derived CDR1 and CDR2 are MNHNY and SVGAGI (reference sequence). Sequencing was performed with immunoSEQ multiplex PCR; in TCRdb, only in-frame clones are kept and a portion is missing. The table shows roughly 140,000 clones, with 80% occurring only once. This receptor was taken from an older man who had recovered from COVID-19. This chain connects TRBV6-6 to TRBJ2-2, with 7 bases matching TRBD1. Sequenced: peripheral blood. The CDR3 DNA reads TGTGCCAGCAGACCCGGGACAGTCGGGGAGCTGTTTTTT. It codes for CASRPGTVGELFF.